Each of the 23 T cell receptor beta chains below was sequenced from the same sample in a study of beta chain features in type 1 diabetes. General observations from the study: Among all four CD4+ subsets, Type 1 diabetes patients had TCRB CDR3s that were moderately but significantly shorter.

TCRB transcripts that were expressed got sequenced, as all of the isolated RNA had been reverse transcribed. The repertoire was sequenced with immunoSEQ multiplex PCR; TCRdb's copy has only in-frame clones and lacks some. The profile shows under 400,000 clones, approximately 12% of them singletons. No antigen has been assigned to these receptors. Input material: naive CD4+ T cells from blood. The receptors originated from a woman between 18 and 29 years old with type 1 diabetes.

The genes are TRBV30 and TRBJ2-5, with D hard to call. CDR1 is GTSNPN, CDR2 SVGIG, per germline (reference sequence). V lost 1 base, J lost 9 bases, and 12 bases lay in between. This CDR3 is 12 amino acids long. CDR3 amino acids: CAWSGAHVSQYF. DNA of the CDR3: TGTGCCTGGAGTGGGGCTCATGTGTCCCAGTACTTC.

This clone was recorded a few times. The chain carries TRBV7-2 and TRBJ1-6; D is unclear. CDR1 and CDR2 (germline): SGHTA, FQGNSA. CDR3 size: 16 residues. Trimming left V 5 bases short and J 7 bases short, with 18 bases between. The CDR3 DNA is TGTGCCAGCAGCCGGGTCCCTCCGAATCCAAATTCACCCCTCCACTTT. It is translated as CASSRVPPNPNSPLHF.

The chain carries TRBV7-8 and TRBJ2-1; 7 bases agree with TRBD1. V lost 5 bases, J lost 7 bases, and 17 bases stayed unmatched. Germline CDR1 and CDR2: SGHVS and FQNEAQ. The CDR3 runs 17 residues. CDR3 residues: CASSGPDRVRLSNEQFF. DNA for the CDR3: TGTGCCAGCAGCGGACCCGACAGGGTGAGACTTTCAAATGAGCAGTTCTTC.

V and J are TRBV30 and TRBJ1-1; D unresolved. The CDR3 loop spans 12 amino acids. CDR1 is GTSNPN, CDR2 SVGIG, per germline (reference sequence). V was trimmed by 3 bases and J by 12 bases, leaving 17 bases between them. CDR3 DNA: TGTGCCTGGAGCGTCCAGCCCCGGGTAACTTTCTTT. Translated, it gives CAWSVQPRVTFF.

The rearrangement joins TRBV7-9 to TRBJ2-7; no firm D call. This CDR3 comprises 12 residues. V lost 0 bases and J lost 4, with 4 bases in between. The germline CDR1 and CDR2 sequences are SEHNR and FQNEAQ (reference sequence). CDR3 bases: TGTGCCAGCAGCTTAGCCCAGTACGAGCAGTACTTC. Translation gives CASSLAQYEQYF.

The sample holds a few counts of this clone. This chain links TRBV15 with TRBJ1-4; D gene unclear. Germline V gene lookup returns CDR1 LNHNV and CDR2 YYDKDF (reference sequence). Trimming took off 3 bases at V and 3 bases at J, with 8 bases between the two ends. CDR3 length equals 14 residues. CDR3 in DNA: TGTGCCACCAGCAGCGCAGAACCTAATGAAAAACTGTTTTTT. Its protein product is CATSSAEPNEKLFF.

As regards this clone: The same CDR3 also results from other DNA sequences found in this sample. The chain employs TRBV7-9 and TRBJ1-4; D possibly corresponds to TRBD1 (5 bases). The V end lost 3 bases, the J end lost 7 bases, and 12 bases lay between the germline ends. The germline CDR1 and CDR2 sequences are SEHNR and FQNEAQ (reference sequence). The length of the CDR3 is 14 residues. DNA of the CDR3: TGTGCCAGCAGCTTGACGGGGGTCGGTGAAAAACTGTTTTTT. It encodes CASSLTGVGEKLFF.

V is TRBV29-1 and J is TRBJ2-3; TRBD1 matches at 7 bases. The CDR3 is 14 amino acids. Germline V gives CDR1 SQVTM, CDR2 ANQGSEA. Losses at the gene ends were 6 bases for V and 2 bases for J; bases not matched to a gene: 8. Here the CDR3 reads CSVGQAAITDTQYF. The CDR3 bases are TGCAGCGTAGGACAGGCGGCTATCACAGATACGCAGTATTTT.

This chain joins TRBV14 and TRBJ2-7; 10 positions match TRBD1. CDR1 SGHDN and CDR2 FVKESK come from the germline V gene. J was trimmed by 6 bases and V by 4 bases; bases with no gene match: 3. The CDR3 totals 13 residues. The CDR3 protein is CASSRDRGSEQYF. CDR3 DNA sequence: TGTGCCAGCAGCCGGGACAGGGGCTCCGAGCAGTACTTC.

The rearrangement links TRBV4-3 to TRBJ1-2, with unresolved D. The ends were cut back, 1 base at V and 8 bases at J, with 11 bases in the middle. CDR1 LGHNA and CDR2 YSLEER come from the germline V gene. This CDR3 has 13 residues. Here the CDR3 DNA reads TGCGCCAGCAGCCAAGTGATGGAGGGCGGCTACACCTTC. Translation: CASSQVMEGGYTF.

The V and J genes are TRBV9 and TRBJ2-1, with 8 bases identical to TRBD2. Germline CDR1 SGDLS, CDR2 YYNGEE. CDR3 length: 16 residues. J lost 3 bases, V lost 0 bases, and 5 bases had no gene match. CDR3 sequence (DNA): TGTGCCAGCAGCGTAGGAGGTAGCGGGAACTACAATGAGCAGTTCTTC. It codes for CASSVGGSGNYNEQFF.

Worth noting for this clone: The identical CDR3 is also encoded by other nucleotide sequences in the sample. This chain links TRBV29-1 with TRBJ2-1, with D unclear. V was cut by 6 bases and J by 4 bases, with 7 bases left in between. Per germline, CDR1 SQVTM and CDR2 ANQGSEA. This CDR3 spans 11 amino acids. CDR3 bases: TGCAGCGTGGCGGCTTACAATGAGCAGTTCTTC. It is translated as CSVAAYNEQFF.

The chain employs TRBV18 and TRBJ2-5; 9 nucleotides match TRBD1. The CDR3 runs to 15 residues. From germline, CDR1 is KGHSH and CDR2 LQKENI. V trimming: 2 bases; J trimming: 4 bases; junction bases outside the gene matches: 5. CDR3 sequence reads: CASSPGTGNRETQYF. DNA of the CDR3: TGTGCCAGCTCACCAGGGACAGGGAACAGAGAGACCCAGTACTTC.

The CDR3 region has the DNA TGCGCCAGCCGGGGGAGAGGCCACCCCGGGGATTCCCAAGAGACCCAGTACTTC. Residues: CASRGRGHPGDSQETQYF. The chain combines TRBV5-1 with TRBJ2-5; D is perhaps TRBD2 (6 bases). The CDR3 has 18 residues. The V gene lost 7 bases and the J gene lost 1 base, with 26 bases spanning the gap. Germline V lookup: CDR1 SGHRS, CDR2 YFSETQ.

This clone has more than one count but fewer than ten. The chain has TRBV28 and TRBJ1-1; no reliable D call. Germline assignment: CDR1 MDHEN and CDR2 SYDVKM. Trimming removed 4 bases from V and 8 bases from J, with 11 bases in between. The length of the CDR3 is 12 residues. This chain's CDR3 is CASSWIAGEAFF. The CDR3, as DNA: TGTGCCAGCAGTTGGATCGCGGGGGAAGCTTTCTTT.

The sample holds a few counts of this clone. The chain links TRBV19 to TRBJ1-5; maybe TRBD1 (6 bases). Germline V CDR1 and CDR2: LNHDA, SQIVND (reference sequence). This CDR3 has 13 residues. V was pared by 6 bases and J by 5 bases, with 11 bases between. The CDR3 loop is CASRRQDDQPQHF. The CDR3 DNA reads as TGTGCCAGTAGACGACAGGACGATCAGCCCCAGCATTTT.

V gene TRBV10-3 combines with J gene TRBJ2-1, with D tentatively TRBD2 (5 bases). Between the trimmed V and J ends, which lost 6 bases and 6 bases, there was a span of 12 bases. Germline V lookup: CDR1 ENHRY, CDR2 SYGVKD. The CDR3 spans 13 residues. CDR3 coding DNA: TGTGCCATCAGCGGCCTAGCAACCAATGAGCAGTTCTTC. It yields the protein CAISGLATNEQFF.

This clone was counted between two and nine times. The V call is TRBV30, the J call TRBJ2-1; D not certain. This CDR3 is 13 amino acids long. V was cut by 1 base and J by 9 bases, with 13 bases left in between. The germline gives CDR1 GTSNPN, CDR2 SVGIG (reference sequence). The CDR3 protein is CAWSAPSVLEQFF. DNA of the CDR3: TGTGCCTGGAGTGCCCCGTCGGTCCTTGAGCAGTTCTTC.

As concerns this clone: This sample also contains other DNA sequences that code for the same CDR3. The rearrangement uses TRBV30 and TRBJ2-3, with D possibly matching TRBD1 (6 bases). Germline CDR1 reads GTSNPN; CDR2 reads SVGIG (reference sequence). The V end was cut by 0 bases, the J end by 5 bases, with 6 bases between. The CDR3 is made up of 12 amino acids. The CDR3 nucleotides are TGTGCCTGGAGTGTACAGGGAGATACGCAGTATTTT. This gives the protein CAWSVQGDTQYF.

V gene TRBV6-6 combines with J gene TRBJ2-1, with D hard to call. V was cut by 6 bases and J by 4 bases, with 16 bases left in between. The CDR3 is 15 residues long. Germline V gene lookup returns CDR1 MNHNY and CDR2 SVGAGI (reference sequence). The CDR3 DNA reads as TGTGCCAGCAGCTTTATATCGCGGCCATACAATGAGCAGTTCTTC. It specifies CASSFISRPYNEQFF.

The chain carries TRBV5-6 and TRBJ2-7; D call uncertain. CDR3 size: 13 residues. Deletions cut 3 bases from V and 2 bases from J, with 9 bases between. CDR1 is SGHDT and CDR2 is YYEEEE in the germline V gene. The CDR3 bases are TGTGCCAGCAGCTCAGAAATACCCTACGAGCAGTACTTC. It is translated as CASSSEIPYEQYF.

The rearrangement joins TRBV28 to TRBJ2-7; 7 bases fit TRBD1. Germline lookup yields CDR1 MDHEN and CDR2 SYDVKM. The V and J ends lost 6 bases and 6 bases, in that order; junction bases with no gene match: 14. The CDR3 is 15 amino acids. The CDR3, as DNA: TGTGCCAGCAGGAAGGGACAGACCCTCTCTAGCGAGCAGTACTTC. This sequence encodes CASRKGQTLSSEQYF.

This clone has a handful of counts. This sequence joins TRBV6-5 and TRBJ1-5; tentatively, D is TRBD1 (5 bases). The CDR3 runs to 12 residues. Trimming shortened V by 6 bases and J by 4 bases, and 7 bases separated the two germline ends. Germline V gene data show CDR1 as MNHEY and CDR2 as SVGAGI. The DNA for the CDR3 is TGTGCCAGCAGCAGGGCGAATCAGCCCCAGCATTTT. This encodes CASSRANQPQHF.